This T cell receptor beta chain originates from a study of molecular identifiers for immune sequencing clone quantification. Whole-study results and caveats: Clones above 20 RNA copies contained over 98% of effector molecules but under 1% of naive ones. In a background of about 1 million naive cells, spiked Jurkat TCR RNA from one cell was reportedly detectable.

TCRdb reanalysed the PCR reads using MiXCR and keeps one entry per CDR3 protein. Among tens of thousands of distinct CDR3 sequences listed, around 20% were seen once. The sample holds many counts of this clonotype. Its target is unknown. The V and J ends lost 2 bases and 4 bases respectively, with 5 bases between them. Germline CDR1 SGDLS, CDR2 YYNGEE. CDR3 length: 12 residues. This TCR was sampled from a human donor in good health. Some libraries in this study had Jurkat cell RNA spiked in. The chain carries TRBV9 and TRBJ2-3, with D hard to call. Source material: naive CD8+ T cells from blood, with Jurkat cell RNA spiked in. Subset described: FACS-sorted CD8+CD4-CCR7+CD45RA+ naive T cells. CDR3 amino acids: CASSVGSDTQYF. CDR3 DNA: TGTGCCAGCAGCGTCGGGTCAGATACGCAGTATTTT.